One and the same sample provided the 13 T cell receptor beta chains below, sequenced in a study of blood T cell repertoires in COVID-19. Assay: immunoSEQ multiplex PCR; the TCRdb copy retains only in-frame clones and omits some. The repertoire includes some 300,000 clones, roughly 87% of them detected once, and approximately 0.99% sits in the top ten. The specimen was PBMCs or T cells enriched from blood (not recorded which). The receptors were sampled from a woman aged 25 to 39 who had recovered from COVID-19.

This chain joins TRBV19 and TRBJ2-7; 7 positions match TRBD1. The CDR3 contains 14 residues. The germline V gene encodes CDR1 LNHDA and CDR2 SQIVND (reference sequence). V shed 4 bases and J 6 bases; nucleotides not matched to a gene: 9. The CDR3 reads CASSTGTETGEQYF. The CDR3 region has the DNA TGTGCCAGTAGTACCGGGACAGAGACCGGCGAGCAGTACTTC.

V is TRBV14 and J is TRBJ1-1; D remains unclear. The CDR3 is made up of 13 amino acids. CDR1 is SGHDN, CDR2 FVKESK, per germline. Between the trimmed V and J ends, which lost 1 base and 1 base, there was a span of 4 bases. Here the CDR3 DNA reads TGTGCCAGCAGCCAAGGCAGGAACACTGAAGCTTTCTTT. Protein: CASSQGRNTEAFF.

The sample holds a few counts of this clone. The chain recombines TRBV7-2 with TRBJ2-7; D gene uncertain. The CDR3 is made up of 14 amino acids. CDR1 and CDR2 (germline): SGHTA, FQGNSA. Trimming removed 2 bases from V and 0 bases from J, with 8 bases in between. In DNA form, the CDR3 reads TGTGCCAGCAGCTTAAACCGAGTCTCCTACGAGCAGTACTTC. Residues: CASSLNRVSYEQYF.

This clone was found a few times. The rearrangement uses TRBV6-1 and TRBJ1-2, with D tentatively TRBD1 (6 bases). Looked up from germline, CDR1 is MNHNS and CDR2 is SASEGT. V lost 0 bases to trimming and J lost 4 bases, with 12 bases between them. CDR3 length equals 15 residues. The CDR3 protein is CASSEARGGPYGYTF. In nucleotides, the CDR3 is TGTGCCAGCAGTGAAGCCAGGGGCGGCCCCTATGGCTACACCTTC.

The chain has TRBV3-1 (or the pseudogene TRBV3-2) and TRBJ1-4, with D possibly matching TRBD1 (6 bases). This CDR3 contains 13 residues. Germline CDR1 reads LGHDT; CDR2 reads YNNKEL (reference sequence). Trimming pared 5 bases from V and 7 bases from J, leaving 11 bases between. CDR3 in DNA: TGTGCCAGCAGCGACAGGTCCCCTGAAAAACTGTTTTTT. This codes for CASSDRSPEKLFF.

This clone was picked up one time. The chain uses TRBV28 and TRBJ2-1, with 10 bases that match TRBD2. Germline CDR1 reads MDHEN; CDR2 reads SYDVKM. Trimming at V came to 4 bases and at J to 0 bases, leaving 6 bases not matched to a gene. The CDR3 has 17 amino acids. CDR3 protein: CASSSSSGGHSYNEQFF. CDR3 DNA: TGTGCCAGCAGTTCCTCTAGCGGGGGCCACTCCTACAATGAGCAGTTCTTC.

The chain is built from TRBV9 and TRBJ1-4; D gene uncertain. Looked up from germline, CDR1 is SGDLS and CDR2 is YYNGEE. Trimming shortened V by 3 bases and J by 5 bases, and 11 bases separated the two germline ends. The CDR3 has 14 amino acids. Here the CDR3 DNA reads TGTGCCAGCAGCGGCGGGAGCTTCAATGAAAAACTGTTTTTT. This gives the protein CASSGGSFNEKLFF.

The genes are TRBV19 and TRBJ1-1; D perhaps matches TRBD1 (6 bases). Germline V CDR1 and CDR2: LNHDA, SQIVND (reference sequence). Trimming left V 10 bases short and J 11 bases short, with 17 bases between. The CDR3 loop spans 11 amino acids. The CDR3 loop reads CAIIEQGRAFF. The CDR3 DNA reads as TGTGCCATTATCGAACAGGGAAGGGCTTTCTTT.

The chain employs TRBV19 and TRBJ1-5, with 7 bases fitting TRBD1. The CDR3 extends over 16 amino acids. Germline V gene data show CDR1 as LNHDA and CDR2 as SQIVND (reference sequence). The junction had 12 bases not matched to a gene; V was cut back by 3 bases and J by 7 bases. The CDR3 sequence: CASSMRGDSPYQPQHF. CDR3 sequence (DNA): TGTGCCAGTAGTATGAGGGGGGACAGCCCATACCAGCCCCAGCATTTT.

V is TRBV6-1 and J is TRBJ1-6; D remains ambiguous. CDR3 length: 14 residues. V lost 3 bases, J lost 6 bases, and 9 bases lay in between. From germline, CDR1 is MNHNS and CDR2 SASEGT. CDR3 in DNA: TGTGCCAGCAGTGACGTCGGAGTTAATTCACCCCTCCACTTT. Protein: CASSDVGVNSPLHF.

The V and J genes are TRBV10-3 and TRBJ2-5; D ambiguous. This CDR3 is 12 amino acids long. Germline V gene lookup returns CDR1 ENHRY and CDR2 SYGVKD. V lost 5 bases to trimming and J lost 4 bases, with 8 bases between them. The CDR3 DNA is TGTGCCATCAGTCGATCGGGAGAGACCCAGTACTTC. Protein: CAISRSGETQYF.

The CDR3 nucleotides are TGTGCCAGCAGGGGGGGACTAGCAACAGATACGCAGTATTTT. Its translation is CASRGGLATDTQYF. The J gene is TRBJ2-3, the V gene TRBV2, with 9 positions matching TRBD2. CDR1 SNHLY and CDR2 FYNNEI come from the germline V gene. V shed 6 bases, J shed 3 bases, and the junction held 4 bases outside the gene matches. The CDR3 has 14 residues.

The V gene is TRBV13, the J gene TRBJ2-2; 14 bases line up with TRBD2. V lost 4 bases and J lost 0; bases outside the gene matches: 4. CDR1 and CDR2 from the germline V gene are PRHDT and FYEKMQ (reference sequence). This CDR3 is 18 amino acids long. CDR3 sequence: CASSWGLAGAANTGELFF. The CDR3 DNA sequence: TGTGCCAGCAGCTGGGGACTAGCGGGGGCCGCGAACACCGGGGAGCTGTTTTTT.